The 14 T cell receptor beta chains below were found in one sample sequenced in a study of cytomegalovirus exposure and HLA in healthy donors. Profiling relied on immunoSEQ multiplex PCR, and the TCRdb table lists in-frame clones only, not all of them. The repertoire includes roughly 230,000 clones, about nine tenths of them detected once, and 3.1% sits in the top ten. The specimen was PBMCs. Every receptor here comes from a woman between 25 and 40 years old in good health and CMV-seronegative.

The sample holds a few counts of this clone. Other nucleotide sequences in the sample specify the same CDR3. The chain links TRBV28 to TRBJ2-7; D ambiguous. The V end lost 0 bases, the J end lost 7 bases, and 4 bases lay between the germline ends. The CDR3 is 11 amino acids. Germline CDR1 and CDR2: MDHEN and SYDVKM. The CDR3 loop is CASSLWGEQYF. The CDR3 nucleotides read TGTGCCAGCAGTTTATGGGGGGAGCAGTACTTC.

This clone was counted only a few times. The chain employs TRBV6-4 and TRBJ2-7; weak D call: TRBD1 (6 bases). The CDR3 runs 16 residues. Trimming removed 6 bases from V and 2 bases from J, with 20 bases in between. Per the germline V gene, CDR1 is MRHNA and CDR2 is SNTAGT. Here the CDR3 reads CASRKNRDTRAYEQYF. CDR3 coding DNA: TGTGCCAGCAGGAAAAACCGGGACACCCGTGCCTACGAGCAGTACTTC.

This clone was recorded only once. The CDR3 spells CASSYQREGAGGELFF. CDR3 nucleotides: TGTGCCAGCAGTTACCAGCGGGAGGGGGCCGGCGGGGAGCTGTTTTTT. The V call is TRBV6-5, the J call TRBJ2-2, with 10 nucleotides matching TRBD2. Germline V gene sequence: CDR1 MNHEY, CDR2 SVGAGI. The CDR3 runs 16 residues. V was clipped by 2 bases and J by 7 bases; unmatched bases: 7.

The chain combines TRBV7-8 with TRBJ1-1, with 10 bases aligning to TRBD1. In germline, CDR1 is SGHVS, CDR2 FQNEAQ. J gave up 3 bases and V 2 bases, and 15 bases lay outside the gene matches. The CDR3 extends over 19 amino acids. CDR3 in DNA: TGTGCCAGCAGCTTAAATAATCCTCGGACAGGGGGGAAAGACACTGAAGCTTTCTTT. Amino acid sequence: CASSLNNPRTGGKDTEAFF.

The CDR3 region has the DNA TGTGCCAGCAGCTTATTGATCCAAGAGACCCAGTACTTC. The encoded protein is CASSLLIQETQYF. The chain couples TRBV5-6 to TRBJ2-5; unclear D gene. This CDR3 region has 13 residues. Germline V gives CDR1 SGHDT, CDR2 YYEEEE. Trimming shortened V by 2 bases and J by 1 base, and 6 bases separated the two germline ends.

V is TRBV6-1 and J is TRBJ1-4, with D perhaps TRBD1 (5 bases). CDR1 is MNHNS and CDR2 is SASEGT in the germline V gene. This CDR3 is 15 amino acids long. V was cut by 2 bases and J by 10 bases, with 17 bases left in between. The CDR3 sequence: CASSEYSLGAAKLFF. DNA of the CDR3: TGTGCCAGCAGTGAATACTCGCTAGGGGCGGCAAAACTGTTTTTT.

In DNA form, the CDR3 reads TGTGCCAGCAGGTTTAGCGGGAGCCTCTCCTACAATGAGCAGTTCTTC. Translating it yields CASRFSGSLSYNEQFF. This sequence joins TRBV27 and TRBJ2-1; TRBD2 agrees at 9 bases. Trimming took 6 bases from V and 0 from J; bases not matched to a gene: 6. This CDR3 has 16 amino acids. Germline CDR1 and CDR2: MNHEY and SMNVEV (reference sequence).

This clone has a handful of counts. This rearrangement joins TRBV4-2 to TRBJ2-7; 8 positions agree with TRBD1. The germline gives CDR1 LGHNA, CDR2 YNFKEQ. This CDR3 region has 16 residues. The junction had 9 bases not matched to a gene; V was cut back by 0 bases and J by 5 bases. The CDR3: CASSQDGGQGGDEQYF. CDR3 nucleotides: TGTGCCAGCAGCCAAGATGGTGGACAGGGCGGGGACGAGCAGTACTTC.

This sequence joins TRBV2 and TRBJ2-3; 7 nucleotides align to TRBD2. V dropped 6 bases and J dropped 2; count of bases not matched to a gene: 8. The germline CDR1 and CDR2 sequences are SNHLY and FYNNEI. The CDR3 contains 15 residues. CDR3 in DNA: TGTGCCAGCAGCGCTTTAAGCGGGAACACAGATACGCAGTATTTT. Protein sequence: CASSALSGNTDTQYF.

This rearrangement joins TRBV9 to TRBJ2-7, with D possibly being TRBD2 (6 bases). The CDR3 consists of 14 residues. In germline, CDR1 is SGDLS, CDR2 YYNGEE. V dropped 3 bases and J dropped 5 bases, with 15 bases sitting between them. CDR3 coding DNA: TGTGCCAGCAGCGCAGGACTAACAAGCGACGAGCAGTACTTC. It codes for CASSAGLTSDEQYF.

The genes are TRBV6-6 and TRBJ2-7; D not certain. Per germline, CDR1 MNHNY and CDR2 SVGAGI (reference sequence). Trimming cost V 0 bases and J 4 bases, with 13 bases left between them. CDR3 length equals 15 residues. CDR3 DNA sequence: TGTGCCAGCAGTTACTCGGATCCGGCGGAGTACGAGCAGTACTTC. As protein: CASSYSDPAEYEQYF.

As DNA, the CDR3 is TGTGCCAGCAGCGTAGATGCGGGAGTAGGCTACGAGCAGTACTTC. Translation gives CASSVDAGVGYEQYF. This chain joins TRBV9 and TRBJ2-7; 7 bases map to TRBD2. The germline V gene has CDR1 SGDLS and CDR2 YYNGEE. After removal of 0 bases from V and 3 bases from J, the junction contained 6 bases not matched to a gene. The CDR3 extends over 15 amino acids.

The V call is TRBV7-2, the J call TRBJ2-7, with 8 bases aligning to TRBD1. CDR3 length equals 16 residues. Germline trimming cut 1 base from V and 0 bases from J; bases unmatched to any gene: 5. The germline V gene has CDR1 SGHTA and CDR2 FQGNSA. CDR3 sequence reads: CASSLEGQVTSYEQYF. The CDR3 DNA reads as TGTGCCAGCAGCTTAGAGGGACAGGTTACCTCCTACGAGCAGTACTTC.

This clone is a singleton in its sample. The V call is TRBV7-8, the J call TRBJ2-7; D may match TRBD1 or TRBD2 (5 bases each). Germline V CDR1 and CDR2: SGHVS, FQNEAQ. This CDR3 contains 15 residues. Trimming took 1 base from V and 1 from J, leaving 11 bases between them. In nucleotides, the CDR3 is TGTGCCAGCAGCTTAGTCCCCGGGGCGTCCTACGAGCAGTACTTC. This encodes CASSLVPGASYEQYF.